This T cell receptor beta chain appears in the sequencing data of a study of cytomegalovirus exposure and HLA in healthy donors. PCR employed 60 Vbeta and 13 Jbeta primers. Measured with immunoSEQ multiplex PCR; TCRdb has only the in-frame clones, and not every one. The sample holds 150,000 to 200,000 clones, 75% to 90% seen once. CDR3 length: 15 amino acids. Per the germline V gene, CDR1 is LGHNA and CDR2 is YNFKEQ. V lost 5 bases and J 0 bases, leaving 13 bases between the germline ends. The origin of this receptor is a man aged 18-30 years in good health and CMV-seropositive. What was sequenced was PBMCs. The rearrangement links TRBV4-2 to TRBJ2-5, with D tentatively TRBD2 (6 bases). The CDR3 sequence: CASSEGGRDQETQYF. In DNA, the CDR3 is TGTGCCAGCAGCGAGGGAGGACGGGACCAAGAGACCCAGTACTTC.